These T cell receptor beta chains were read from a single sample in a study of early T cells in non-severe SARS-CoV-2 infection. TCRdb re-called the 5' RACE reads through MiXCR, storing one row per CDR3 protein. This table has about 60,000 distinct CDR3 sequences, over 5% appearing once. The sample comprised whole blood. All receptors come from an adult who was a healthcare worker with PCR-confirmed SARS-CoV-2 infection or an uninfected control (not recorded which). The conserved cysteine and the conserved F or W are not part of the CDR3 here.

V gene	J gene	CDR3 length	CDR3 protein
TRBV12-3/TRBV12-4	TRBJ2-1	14	ASSPLAGTGTNEQF
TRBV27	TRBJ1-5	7	AAGQPQH
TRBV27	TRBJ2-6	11	ASSLTGANVLT
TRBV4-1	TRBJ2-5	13	ASSQETSSFETQY
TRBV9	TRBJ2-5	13	ASSVDVAGQETQY
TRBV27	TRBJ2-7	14	ASSPRLAGSSYEQY
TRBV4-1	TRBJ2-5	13	ASSQDINREETQY
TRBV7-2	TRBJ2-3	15	ASSLVVSGGARDTQY
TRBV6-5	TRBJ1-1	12	ASSYRTMNTEAF
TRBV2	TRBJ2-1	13	ASSESLSSYNEQF
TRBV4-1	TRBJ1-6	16	ASSPGPQSRGLGSPLH
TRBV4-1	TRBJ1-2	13	ASSQGITENYGYT
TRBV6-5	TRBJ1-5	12	ASSLNPLNQPQH
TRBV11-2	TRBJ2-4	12	ASSAAGPKNIQY